Presented here are 24 T cell receptor beta chains from one specimen sequenced in a study of cytomegalovirus exposure and HLA in healthy donors. PCR used 60 Vbeta primers and 13 Jbeta primers. The table came from immunoSEQ multiplex PCR; TCRdb's copy has only in-frame clones and leaves some out. Of roughly 150,000 clones listed, over 70% are singletons. Specimen: PBMCs. The origin of the receptors is a man between 25 and 39 years old in good health and CMV-seronegative.

The chain couples TRBV6-1 to TRBJ2-1, with TRBD2 matching 9 bases. CDR1 and CDR2 from the germline V gene are MNHNS and SASEGT. This CDR3 contains 13 residues. V lost 8 bases to trimming and J lost 8 bases; unmatched junction nucleotides: 7. The CDR3 region has the DNA TGTGCCAGCGGGGTAGCGGGAGATTATGAGCAGTTCTTC. Residues: CASGVAGDYEQFF.

CDR3 in amino acids: CASSLGTGFSGNTIYF. CDR3 DNA: TGTGCCAGCAGTTTAGGGACAGGCTTCTCTGGAAACACCATATATTTT. The chain joins TRBV27 to TRBJ1-3; TRBD1 matches at 8 bases. The germline gives CDR1 MNHEY, CDR2 SMNVEV (reference sequence). Trimming removed 2 bases from V and 0 bases from J; junction bases left unmatched: 3. This CDR3 is built from 16 residues.

The V gene is TRBV7-2, the J gene TRBJ2-1; D is ambiguous. Germline assignment: CDR1 SGHTA and CDR2 FQGNSA. This CDR3 spans 12 amino acids. Trimming shortened V by 0 bases and J by 6 bases, and 3 bases separated the two germline ends. CDR3 protein: CASSLALNEQFF. Written as DNA, the CDR3 is TGTGCCAGCAGCTTAGCTCTCAATGAGCAGTTCTTC.

The chain carries TRBV28 and TRBJ1-5; 7 bases fit TRBD1. This CDR3 is 13 amino acids long. The V and J ends lost 5 bases and 4 bases, in that order; junction bases with no gene match: 2. Per germline, CDR1 MDHEN and CDR2 SYDVKM. CDR3: CASSTTGNQPQHF. CDR3 DNA sequence: TGTGCCAGCAGTACGACAGGGAATCAGCCCCAGCATTTT.

The chain recombines TRBV7-8 with TRBJ1-1; 9 bases agree with TRBD1. The CDR3 sequence is 16 residues long. V was clipped by 6 bases and J by 3 bases; unmatched bases: 11. The germline V gene encodes CDR1 SGHVS and CDR2 FQNEAQ. The CDR3: CASRVQQGALDTEAFF. Here the CDR3 DNA reads TGTGCCAGCAGGGTCCAACAGGGGGCGTTGGACACTGAAGCTTTCTTT.

The V call is TRBV27, the J call TRBJ1-1; the match to TRBD1 covers 8 bases. CDR3 length equals 12 residues. The V gene's germline CDR1 is MNHEY and CDR2 SMNVEV (reference sequence). V was clipped by 6 bases and J by 11 bases; unmatched bases: 8. Here the CDR3 reads CASSPQGAVAFF. The CDR3 region has the DNA TGTGCCAGCAGCCCCCAGGGGGCGGTTGCTTTCTTT.

This chain links TRBV7-9 with TRBJ2-1; possibly TRBD2 for D (5 bases). V lost 1 base, J lost 7 bases, and 14 bases lay in between. Per germline, CDR1 SEHNR and CDR2 FQNEAQ (reference sequence). This CDR3 contains 15 residues. The CDR3 here is CASSLVMGDRNEQFF. CDR3 nucleotide sequence: TGTGCCAGCAGCTTAGTAATGGGAGACCGGAATGAGCAGTTCTTC.

The chain has TRBV21-1 and TRBJ2-7; no check of the table's D call, TRBD1, against the DNA was made. TRBV21-1 is marked as a pseudogene. The CDR3 extends over 14 amino acids. This chain's CDR3 is CASSKSDRTYEQYF. CDR3 bases: TGTGCCAGCAGCAAATCCGACAGAACCTACGAGCAGTACTTC.

This chain joins TRBV2 and TRBJ2-1, with D tentatively TRBD1 (6 bases). The CDR3 runs to 14 residues. Germline lookup yields CDR1 SNHLY and CDR2 FYNNEI. V was trimmed by 8 bases and J by 3 bases, leaving 14 bases between them. In nucleotides, the CDR3 is TGTGCCAGCGAAAGCCGGGACATCTACAATGAGCAGTTCTTC. As protein: CASESRDIYNEQFF.

On this clone: The same CDR3 is also encoded by other DNA sequences in this sample. This chain joins TRBV5-1 and TRBJ2-1; TRBD2 matches at 12 bases. CDR1 and CDR2 (germline): SGHRS, YFSETQ. The CDR3 is 15 amino acids. The trim removed 2 bases at V and 5 bases at J, leaving 2 bases unmatched. The CDR3: CASSFLAGGDNEQFF. The CDR3 coding sequence is TGCGCCAGCAGCTTTCTAGCGGGAGGGGACAATGAGCAGTTCTTC.

The rearrangement joins TRBV2 to TRBJ2-5, with 7 bases matching TRBD1. The CDR3 is 12 residues long. J was trimmed by 3 bases and V by 7 bases; bases with no gene match: 2. Per the germline V gene, CDR1 is SNHLY and CDR2 is FYNNEI. The CDR3 loop reads CASNRGEETQYF. CDR3 nucleotides: TGTGCCAGCAACAGGGGTGAAGAGACCCAGTACTTC.

This chain links TRBV6-4 with TRBJ2-1; the match to TRBD2 covers 9 bases. Germline V gives CDR1 MRHNA, CDR2 SNTAGT. The CDR3 runs to 14 residues. The trim removed 0 bases at V and 9 bases at J, leaving 3 bases unmatched. The CDR3 region is CASSDSWREGEQFF. DNA of the CDR3: TGTGCCAGCAGTGACTCGTGGCGGGAGGGTGAGCAGTTCTTC.

This clone was picked up one time. The rearrangement links TRBV28 to TRBJ2-1; 7 bases are shared with TRBD1. Trimming took 6 bases from V and 1 from J; bases not matched to a gene: 6. The CDR3 has 15 amino acids. Germline V gene data show CDR1 as MDHEN and CDR2 as SYDVKM. The CDR3 DNA reads TGTGCCAGCAGATACGGGACAGAATCCTACAATGAGCAGTTCTTC. As protein: CASRYGTESYNEQFF.

V is TRBV11-2 and J is TRBJ2-3; D not resolved. This CDR3 is built from 14 residues. Germline loops: CDR1 SGHAT, CDR2 FQNNGV. Between the trimmed V and J ends, which lost 1 base and 1 base, there was a span of 6 bases. The DNA for the CDR3 is TGTGCCAGCAGCTTAGTCCAGGGCACAGATACGCAGTATTTT. Amino acid sequence: CASSLVQGTDTQYF. The complete variable domain, with remaining parts taken from reference TRBV11-2 and TRBJ2-3, reads EAGVAQSPRYKIIEKRQSVAFWCNPISGHATLYWYQQILGQGPKLLIQFQNNGVVDDSQLPKDRFSAERLKGVDSTLKIQPAKLEDSAVYLCASSLVQGTDTQYFGPGTRLTVL.

This rearrangement joins TRBV14 to TRBJ1-1; D not certain. Trimming took off 0 bases at V and 6 bases at J, with 11 bases between the two ends. This CDR3 contains 14 residues. Germline V gene sequence: CDR1 SGHDN, CDR2 FVKESK. CDR3 amino acids: CASSQDFRKPEAFF. The CDR3 nucleotides are TGTGCCAGCAGCCAAGATTTCAGGAAACCTGAAGCTTTCTTT. Looking up the rest from reference TRBV14 and TRBJ1-1 gives the full variable domain: EAGVTQFPSHSVIEKGQTVTLRCDPISGHDNLYWYRRVMGKEIKFLLHFVKESKQDESGMPNNRFLAERTGGTYSTLKVQPAELEDSGVYFCASSQDFRKPEAFFGQGTRLTVV.

The chain joins TRBV11-2 to TRBJ2-7; maybe TRBD2 (6 bases). CDR1 and CDR2 from the germline V gene are SGHAT and FQNNGV. This CDR3 is 15 amino acids long. The V and J ends lost 0 bases and 0 bases respectively, with 9 bases between them. The CDR3 region is CASSLDPGASYEQYF. CDR3 nucleotides: TGTGCCAGCAGCTTAGATCCGGGAGCCTCCTACGAGCAGTACTTC.

This chain links TRBV6-5 with TRBJ1-1, with TRBD1 identical over 7 bases. The CDR3 sequence is 14 residues long. The germline CDR1 and CDR2 sequences are MNHEY and SVGAGI. V dropped 5 bases and J dropped 8; count of bases not matched to a gene: 11. The CDR3, as DNA: TGTGCCAGCAGTCAGGACAGGAGATGGTCGGAAGCTTTCTTT. It is translated as CASSQDRRWSEAFF.

The chain carries TRBV4-3 and TRBJ1-4; D is perhaps TRBD1 (6 bases). The CDR3 is 15 amino acids. Germline V lookup: CDR1 LGHNA, CDR2 YSLEER. The germline V and J ends were trimmed by 2 bases and 7 bases, with 14 bases remaining between them. In DNA form, the CDR3 reads TGCGCCAGCAGCCAATATTTCGGGACAAGTGAAAAACTGTTTTTT. Its protein product is CASSQYFGTSEKLFF.

J is TRBJ2-7 and V is TRBV4-1; 8 nucleotides align to TRBD2. The CDR3 is 14 residues long. CDR1 is MGHRA, CDR2 YSYEKL, per germline. V was pared by 2 bases and J by 2 bases, with 2 bases of the junction left unmatched. CDR3 in DNA: TGCGCCAGCAGCCAACCGGGACTAGCCTACGAGCAGTACTTC. Protein product: CASSQPGLAYEQYF.

The CDR3 DNA reads TGTGCCAGCAGCTTTAACAGGGGCGGCGAGACCCAGTACTTC. This gives the protein CASSFNRGGETQYF. This rearrangement joins TRBV7-8 to TRBJ2-5, with TRBD1 matching 7 bases. There are 14 residues in the CDR3. The germline gives CDR1 SGHVS, CDR2 FQNEAQ. J was trimmed by 5 bases and V by 3 bases; bases with no gene match: 6.

The chain has TRBV29-1 and TRBJ2-7; D perhaps matches TRBD1 (7 bases). Germline-derived CDR1 and CDR2 are SQVTM and ANQGSEA. V shed 6 bases and J shed 2 bases, with 17 bases lying between them. The CDR3 spans 14 residues. The CDR3 nucleotides read TGCAGCGTCCTACCCAGGGGGGTCCCCTACGAGCAGTACTTC. Translation: CSVLPRGVPYEQYF.

V is TRBV29-1 and J is TRBJ1-3; TRBD1 aligns across 7 bases. The CDR3 is made up of 14 amino acids. The germline CDR1 and CDR2 sequences are SQVTM and ANQGSEA. After removal of 7 bases from V and 0 bases from J, the junction contained 6 bases not matched to a gene. Here the CDR3 reads CSASTGSSGNTIYF. CDR3 coding DNA: TGCAGCGCATCGACAGGGTCCTCTGGAAACACCATATATTTT. Full variable domain (rest looked up from reference TRBV29-1 and TRBJ1-3): SAVISQKPSRDICQRGTSLTIQCQVDSQVTMMFWYRQQPGQSLTLIATANQGSEATYESGFVIDKFPISRPNLTFSTLTVSNMSPEDSSIYLCSASTGSSGNTIYFGEGSWLTVV.

The rearrangement links TRBV6-1 to TRBJ2-3, with TRBD2 matching 9 bases. CDR3 size: 13 residues. Looked up from germline, CDR1 is MNHNS and CDR2 is SASEGT. V was pared by 4 bases and J by 8 bases, with 4 bases of the junction left unmatched. The CDR3 nucleotides read TGTGCCAGCAGTGTGGCGGGAGGGTCTACGCAGTATTTT. Its translation: CASSVAGGSTQYF.

V and J are TRBV10-3 and TRBJ2-2; weak D call: TRBD2 (5 bases). The length of the CDR3 is 16 residues. CDR1 is ENHRY, CDR2 SYGVKD, per germline. Trimming shortened V by 0 bases and J by 7 bases, and 15 bases separated the two germline ends. The CDR3 DNA reads TGTGCCATCAGTGAGTCGGGCACGGTGGCGGGCGGGGAGCTGTTTTTT. This sequence encodes CAISESGTVAGGELFF.